This TCR beta chain derives from a study of shared clonotypes between healthy human individuals. Study-wide results and caveats: Inspection by rarefaction showed sorted-subset sequencing to be incomplete despite large depth.

The CDR3 contains 15 residues. V was clipped by 1 base and J by 1 base, with 10 bases between them. The germline gives CDR1 SEHNR, CDR2 FQNEAQ (reference sequence). Here immunoSEQ multiplex PCR was the method, and the copy in TCRdb shows in-frame clones only, minus some. The profile shows 850,000 to 1,200,000 clones, about 74% of them singletons. In regard to this clone: What it recognizes is unknown.

This TCR derives from a man aged 18 to 29 in good health. The chain uses TRBV7-9 and TRBJ1-1; D is possibly TRBD1 (5 bases). Sequencing was performed on memory CD4+ T cells sorted from blood. Subset indicated: CD45RA-negative fraction. The CDR3 DNA sequence: TGTGCCAGCAGCTTAGGGGCAGGGTGGAACACTGAAGCTTTCTTT. Protein sequence: CASSLGAGWNTEAFF.